Listed below are T cell receptor beta chains from one sample, sequenced in a study of blood T cell repertoires in COVID-19. Using immunoSEQ multiplex PCR, the repertoire was profiled, and TCRdb retains in-frame clones only, with some absent. The data hold around 280,000 clones, with about 90% observed a single time. Sequencing used peripheral blood. All receptors come from a woman aged 25 to 39 with COVID-19, enrolled during active disease. CDR3s include the opening cysteine and the closing phenylalanine or tryptophan. D genes are given only for firm matches. A clone size is listed for some rows: how often the clone was seen (once, few, many), or a class if it is expanded.

d_call	v_call	j_call	clone_size	cdr3_aa	cdr3_nt
TRBD1	TRBV6-5	TRBJ2-6	NA	CASSYEGAGANVLTF	TGTGCCAGCAGTTACGAGGGGGCAGGGGCCAACGTCCTGACTTTC
TRBD1	TRBV5-1	TRBJ2-5	NA	CASSTAGTGQETQYF	TGCGCCAGCAGCACAGCCGGGACAGGACAAGAGACCCAGTACTTC
NA	TRBV27	TRBJ2-6	NA	CASRTGAIGANVLTF	TGTGCCAGCAGAACAGGTGCAATAGGGGCCAACGTCCTGACTTTC
NA	TRBV3-1/TRBV3-2	TRBJ2-3	NA	CASSQDRVLHTQYF	TGTGCCAGCAGCCAAGATCGGGTTCTCCATACGCAGTATTTT
TRBD1	TRBV7-2	TRBJ2-1	few	CASSLTGQNYNEQFF	TGTGCCAGCAGCTTAACGGGACAGAACTACAATGAGCAGTTCTTC
NA	TRBV19	TRBJ1-1	NA	CASSMVRSMNTEAFF	TGTGCCAGTAGTATGGTACGGAGCATGAACACTGAAGCTTTCTTT
NA	TRBV7-9	TRBJ2-7	NA	CASSLANSYEQYF	TGTGCCAGCAGCTTAGCAAACAGCTACGAGCAGTACTTC
NA	TRBV3-1/TRBV3-2	TRBJ2-5	NA	CASSQALNAQYF	TGTGCCAGCAGCCAAGCACTAAACGCCCAGTACTTC
NA	TRBV3-1/TRBV3-2	TRBJ2-7	NA	CASSPLYSLGQGSYEQYF	TGTGCCAGCAGCCCCCTCTATTCGCTCGGGCAGGGCTCCTACGAGCAGTACTTC
NA	TRBV10-1	TRBJ1-1	NA	CASSEQINTEAFF	TGCGCCAGCAGTGAGCAGATAAACACTGAAGCTTTCTTT
TRBD2	TRBV19	TRBJ2-1	NA	CASSRASGSYNEQFF	TGTGCCAGTAGTAGGGCTAGCGGGTCCTACAATGAGCAGTTCTTC
NA	TRBV7-9	TRBJ2-5	once	CASRKEGGETQYF	TGTGCCAGCAGGAAGGAGGGGGGGGAGACCCAGTACTTC
TRBD2	TRBV11-2	TRBJ2-7	NA	CASSLDTGGYEQYF	TGTGCCAGCAGCTTAGATACGGGGGGGTACGAGCAGTACTTC
NA	TRBV11-2	TRBJ2-3	NA	CASSLGATSTDTQYF	TGTGCCAGCAGCTTGGGGGCGACTAGCACAGATACGCAGTATTTT
TRBD2	TRBV5-4	TRBJ2-5	NA	CASSYRGGGETQYF	TGTGCCAGCAGCTACCGGGGGGGAGGAGAGACCCAGTACTTC